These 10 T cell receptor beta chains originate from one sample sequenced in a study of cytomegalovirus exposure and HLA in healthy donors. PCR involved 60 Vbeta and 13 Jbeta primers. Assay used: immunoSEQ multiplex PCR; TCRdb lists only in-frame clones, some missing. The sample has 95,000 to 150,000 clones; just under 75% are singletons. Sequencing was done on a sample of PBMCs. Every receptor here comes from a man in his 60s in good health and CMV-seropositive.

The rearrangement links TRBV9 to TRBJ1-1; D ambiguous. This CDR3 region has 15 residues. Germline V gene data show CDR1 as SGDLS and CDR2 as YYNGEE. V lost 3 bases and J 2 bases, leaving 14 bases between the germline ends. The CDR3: CASSARPGANTEAFF. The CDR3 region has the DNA TGTGCCAGCAGCGCAAGGCCGGGAGCTAACACTGAAGCTTTCTTT.

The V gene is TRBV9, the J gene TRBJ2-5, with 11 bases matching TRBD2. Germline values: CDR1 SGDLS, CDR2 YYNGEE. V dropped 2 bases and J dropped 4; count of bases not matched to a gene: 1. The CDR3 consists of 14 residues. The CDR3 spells CASSVGTSGETQYF. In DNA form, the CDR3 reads TGTGCCAGCAGCGTTGGGACTAGCGGAGAGACCCAGTACTTC. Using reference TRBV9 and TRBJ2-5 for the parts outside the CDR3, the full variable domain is DSGVTQTPKHLITATGQRVTLRCSPRSGDLSVYWYQQSLDQGLQFLIQYYNGEERAKGNILERFSAQQFPDLHSELNLSSLELGDSALYFCASSVGTSGETQYFGPGTRLLVL.

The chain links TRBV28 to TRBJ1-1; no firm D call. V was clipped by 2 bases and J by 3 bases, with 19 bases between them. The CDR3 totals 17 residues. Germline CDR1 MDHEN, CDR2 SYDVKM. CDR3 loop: CASSLGGGRQRYTEAFF. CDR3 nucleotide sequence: TGTGCCAGCAGTTTAGGAGGTGGCAGGCAGAGGTACACTGAAGCTTTCTTT. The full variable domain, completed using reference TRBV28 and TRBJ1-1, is DVKVTQSSRYLVKRTGEKVFLECVQDMDHENMFWYRQDPGLGLRLIYFSYDVKMKEKGDIPEGYSVSREKKERFSLILESASTNQTSMYLCASSLGGGRQRYTEAFFGQGTRLTVV.

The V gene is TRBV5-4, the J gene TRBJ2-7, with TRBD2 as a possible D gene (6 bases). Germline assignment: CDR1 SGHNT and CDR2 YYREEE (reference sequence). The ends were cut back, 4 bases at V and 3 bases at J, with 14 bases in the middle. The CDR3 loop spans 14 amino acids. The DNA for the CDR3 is TGTGCCAGCAGCGCGGGACCGATGATCTACGAGCAGTACTTC. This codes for CASSAGPMIYEQYF.

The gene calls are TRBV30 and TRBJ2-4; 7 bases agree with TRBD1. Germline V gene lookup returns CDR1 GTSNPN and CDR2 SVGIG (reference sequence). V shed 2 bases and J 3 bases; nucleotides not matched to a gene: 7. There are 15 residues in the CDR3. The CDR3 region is CAWSPRGLDKNIQYF. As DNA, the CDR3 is TGTGCCTGGAGTCCAAGGGGGCTTGACAAAAACATTCAGTACTTC.

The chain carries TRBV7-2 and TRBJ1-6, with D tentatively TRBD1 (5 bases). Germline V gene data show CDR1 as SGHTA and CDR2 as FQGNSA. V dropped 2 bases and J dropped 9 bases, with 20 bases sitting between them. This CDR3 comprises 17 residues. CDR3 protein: CASSLKNRGTQGSPLHF. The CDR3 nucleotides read TGTGCCAGCAGCTTAAAAAATCGGGGGACCCAAGGTTCACCCCTCCACTTT.

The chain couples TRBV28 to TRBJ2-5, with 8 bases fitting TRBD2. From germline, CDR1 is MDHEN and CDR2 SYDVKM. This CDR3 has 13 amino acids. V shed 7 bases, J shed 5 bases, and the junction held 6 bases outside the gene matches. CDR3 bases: TGTGCCAGCACCCGGGGGGGAACCGAGACCCAGTACTTC. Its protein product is CASTRGGTETQYF.

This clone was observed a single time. CDR3 nucleotides: TGTGCCAGTAGTAACCCGACAGGCTCCCAAGAGACCCAGTACTTC. It encodes CASSNPTGSQETQYF. The V call is TRBV19, the J call TRBJ2-5, with D perhaps matching TRBD1 (6 bases). V lost 4 bases and J 1 base, leaving 13 bases between the germline ends. CDR3 length: 15 amino acids. Germline V gene data show CDR1 as LNHDA and CDR2 as SQIVND (reference sequence). The complete variable domain, with remaining parts taken from reference TRBV19 and TRBJ2-5, reads DGGITQSPKYLFRKEGQNVTLSCEQNLNHDAMYWYRQDPGQGLRLIYYSQIVNDFQKGDIAEGYSVSREKKESFPLTVTSAQKNPTAFYLCASSNPTGSQETQYFGPGTRLLVL.

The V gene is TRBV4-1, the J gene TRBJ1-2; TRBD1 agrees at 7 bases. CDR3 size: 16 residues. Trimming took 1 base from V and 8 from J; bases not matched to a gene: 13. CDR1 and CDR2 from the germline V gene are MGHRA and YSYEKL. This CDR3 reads CASSQGRGETGQGYTF. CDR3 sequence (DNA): TGCGCCAGCAGCCAAGGTAGGGGGGAGACAGGGCAAGGCTACACCTTC.

CDR3 sequence reads: CASSVVLRQDYGYTF. As DNA, the CDR3 is TGTGCCAGCAGCGTAGTACTCAGACAGGACTATGGCTACACCTTC. This sequence joins TRBV9 and TRBJ1-2, with D possibly TRBD1 on 6 matching bases. Looked up from germline, CDR1 is SGDLS and CDR2 is YYNGEE. CDR3 size: 15 residues. V lost 0 bases and J 3 bases, leaving 12 bases between the germline ends.